These T cell receptor beta chains were read from a single sample in a study of monozygotic twins with cystic fibrosis. Clones were sequenced by immunoSEQ multiplex PCR, and TCRdb holds only the in-frame ones, with some missing. This sample has 15,000 to 25,000 clones; 91% occur once, and the top ten carry 1.5% to 2%. The sequenced material came from blood. Receptors were obtained from a girl aged 2-10 years with cystic fibrosis. The CDR3 runs from the conserved cysteine through the conserved F or W. D genes are given only for firm matches. A clone size is listed for some rows: how often the clone was seen (once, few, many), or a class if it is expanded.

13 TRBJ1-1 TRBV7-9 . . CAIRQRMNTEAFF TGTGCCATCCGACAGAGGATGAACACTGAAGCTTTCTTT
14 TRBJ2-2 TRBV6-4 few . CASSPDEPTGELFF TGTGCCAGCAGCCCGGACGAGCCCACCGGGGAGCTGTTTTTT
14 TRBJ1-4 TRBV6-6 . . CASRGTGGQEKLFF TGTGCCAGCAGGGGTACAGGCGGGCAAGAAAAACTGTTTTTT
12 TRBJ1-2 TRBV6-5 medium-sized TRBD1 CASSSGGDGYTF TGTGCCAGCAGTTCAGGGGGAGATGGCTACACCTTC
15 TRBJ2-2 TRBV28 once TRBD2 CASSGLAGDTGELFF TGTGCCAGCAGCGGACTAGCGGGGGACACCGGGGAGCTGTTTTTT
17 TRBJ2-7 TRBV11-2 . . CASSLDISTVGAYEQYF TGTGCCAGCAGCTTAGATATCTCGACGGTGGGAGCCTACGAGCAGTACTTC
17 TRBJ2-7 TRBV27 . . CASSHNPTRPSSYEQYF TGTGCCAGCAGTCACAATCCCACCCGACCCAGCTCCTACGAGCAGTACTTC
14 TRBJ1-1 TRBV6-5 . . CASSYSNSGTEAFF TGTGCCAGCAGTTACTCGAATTCGGGTACTGAAGCTTTCTTT
13 TRBJ2-3 TRBV12-5 . . CASALPPGDTQYF TGTGCTAGTGCCTTGCCCCCCGGGGATACGCAGTATTTT
16 TRBJ1-2 TRBV7-2 . . CASSLNGADRDYGYTF TGTGCCAGCAGCTTAAACGGCGCCGATCGGGACTATGGCTACACCTTC
11 TRBJ1-1 TRBV18 . . CASSRGDEAFF TGTGCCAGCTCACGAGGGGATGAAGCTTTCTTT
13 TRBJ1-2 TRBV29-1 . TRBD1 CSVDPGQGYGYTF TGCAGCGTTGACCCGGGACAGGGCTATGGCTACACCTTC
11 TRBJ1-3 TRBV11-2 . . CASSLADTIYF TGTGCCAGCAGCTTAGCGGACACCATATATTTT
14 TRBJ2-7 TRBV9 . TRBD2 CASSEGTSIDEQYF TGTGCCAGCAGCGAGGGGACTAGTATCGACGAGCAGTACTTC
16 TRBJ2-3 TRBV6-6 . TRBD2 CASSAIAGAPTDTQYF TGTGCCAGCAGTGCAATAGCGGGGGCACCCACAGATACGCAGTATTTT
10 TRBJ2-1 TRBV2 . . CASSDQTEFF TGTGCCAGCAGTGACCAGACTGAGTTCTTC
15 TRBJ1-6 TRBV6-4 . TRBD1 CASSDTGQGPSPLHF TGTGCCAGCAGTGATACCGGACAGGGGCCTTCACCCCTCCACTTT
15 TRBJ1-1 TRBV5-1 few . CASSPRDLWGTEAFF TGCGCCAGCAGTCCTCGGGATCTCTGGGGCACTGAAGCTTTCTTT